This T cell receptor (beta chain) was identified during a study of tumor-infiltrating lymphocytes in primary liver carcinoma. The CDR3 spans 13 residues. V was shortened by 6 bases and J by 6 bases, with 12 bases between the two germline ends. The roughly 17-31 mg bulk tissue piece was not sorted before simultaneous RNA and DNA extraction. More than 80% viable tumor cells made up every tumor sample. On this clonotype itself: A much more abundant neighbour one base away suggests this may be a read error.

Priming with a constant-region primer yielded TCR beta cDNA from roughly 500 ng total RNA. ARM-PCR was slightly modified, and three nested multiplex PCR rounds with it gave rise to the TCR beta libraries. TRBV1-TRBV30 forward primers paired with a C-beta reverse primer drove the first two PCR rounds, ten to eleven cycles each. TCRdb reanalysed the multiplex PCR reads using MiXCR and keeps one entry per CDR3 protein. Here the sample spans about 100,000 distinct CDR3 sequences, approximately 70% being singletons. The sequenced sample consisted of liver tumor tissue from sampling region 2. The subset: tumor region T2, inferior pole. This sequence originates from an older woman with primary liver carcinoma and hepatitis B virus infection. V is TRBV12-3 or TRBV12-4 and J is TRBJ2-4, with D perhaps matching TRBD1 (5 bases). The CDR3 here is CASSPGNANIQYF. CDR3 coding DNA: TGTGCCAGCAGCCCAGGGAATGCAAACATTCAGTACTTC.